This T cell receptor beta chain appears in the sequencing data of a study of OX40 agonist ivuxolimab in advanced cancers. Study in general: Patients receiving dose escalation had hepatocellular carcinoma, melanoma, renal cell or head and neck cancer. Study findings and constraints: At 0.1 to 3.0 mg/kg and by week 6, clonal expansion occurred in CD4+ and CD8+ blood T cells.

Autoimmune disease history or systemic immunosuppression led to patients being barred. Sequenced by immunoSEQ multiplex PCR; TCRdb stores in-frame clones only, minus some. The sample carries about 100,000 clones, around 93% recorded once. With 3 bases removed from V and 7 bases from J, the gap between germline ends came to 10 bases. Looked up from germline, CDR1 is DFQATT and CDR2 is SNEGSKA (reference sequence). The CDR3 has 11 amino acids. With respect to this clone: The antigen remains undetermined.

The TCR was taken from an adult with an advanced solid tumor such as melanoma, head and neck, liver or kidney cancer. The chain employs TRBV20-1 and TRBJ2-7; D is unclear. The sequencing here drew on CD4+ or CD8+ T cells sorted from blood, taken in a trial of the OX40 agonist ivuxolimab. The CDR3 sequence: CSASDLREQYF. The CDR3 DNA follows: TGCAGTGCTAGTGACCTAAGGGAGCAGTACTTC.